The entry below gives a single T cell receptor (beta chain) sequence along with its context. Its antigen remains undetermined. No much larger clonotype is one base removed from it; base qualities were not supplied. The CDR3, cysteine through phenylalanine, is 16 amino acids long. Of all the DNA, just the CDR3 is kept, 48 bases in frame from base 1. From V the trimming removes 4 bases and from J it removes 0 bases, while the gene matches leave 7 bases of the junction unaccounted for. CDR1 and CDR2 are drawn from the germline V gene: SGDLS, YYNGEE. The data were obtained in a study of blood T cell repertoires in COVID-19 (dated by TCRdb to the early 2020s). For the wider study: Samples from collaborators originated in the United States, Italy and Spain and spanned both the acute and convalescent phases of COVID-19. The prospective study material was composed of cDNA or gDNA derived from T cells, B-cell-depleted T cells, or PBMCs. Subjects who had been exposed to COVID-19, were actively infected with it, or had recovered from it provided the deeply sampled blood TCRbeta repertoires that made up the dataset. The repertoires were released in a freely available public database meant as a resource for research on the immune response to SARS-CoV-2. Samples were obtained from the ongoing ImmuneRACE study (first 160 participants) and from 1,254 subjects provided by 6 global collaborators. Nearly every sample came with metadata listing a de-identified subject ID, COVID-19 status, age in years and sex. Where HLA class I and class II types were available, the types were taken from metadata supplied by the sample provider, not from assay-based typing. The research as a whole found: The quantity of clinical and demographic metadata differed by source and by participant and was supplied without curation.

Samples from volunteer blood donors who had recovered from COVID-19 were contributed by a second Seattle source. Collaborating institutions collected whole blood in K2EDTA tubes following their own protocols. For TCRbeta analysis, collaborator samples were shipped as frozen whole blood, as isolated PBMCs, or as DNA extracted from either sample type. The immunoSEQ Assay, a bias-controlled multiplex PCR, was used to amplify TCRbeta CDR3 regions from genomic DNA. Per the source publication's procedure: Nucleated cell counts per sample were estimated from amplification of reference gene primers within the assay. Sequence reads were collapsed and filtered to measure the absolute abundance of every unique TCRbeta CDR3 rearrangement. For each sample, productive Simpson clonality was calculated as the square root of Simpson's diversity index across productive rearrangements. Drawn from immuneACCESS, this table holds only the in-frame rearrangements with V and J called that TCRdb kept. Clones are partly lost; checked studies trace under half to an unresolved V gene and leave the rest unexplained. D and trimming were read from the DNA, whereas the V and J calls and clone size are those reported in that table. For this sample the table gives fewer than 150,000 clones, of which about 90% were detected only once. About a sixth of the sample belongs to the ten largest clones.

The sequenced material came from peripheral blood. This chain joins TRBV9 to TRBJ2-7, with 10 junctional bases fitting TRBD1. The sequence derives from a woman aged 45-65 years who had recovered from COVID-19. The sequence in DNA is TGTGCCAGCAGCCGAGCCTGGACAGGGGGCTCCTACGAGCAGTACTTC. This codes for CASSRAWTGGSYEQYF.